These T cell receptor beta chains were read from a single sample in a study of molecular identifiers for immune sequencing clone quantification. TCRdb recomputed calls from the PCR reads with MiXCR, one row per CDR3 protein. The sample records some 320,000 distinct CDR3 sequences, about a fifth being singletons. Sequencing was carried out using naive CD8+ T cells from blood, with Jurkat cell RNA spiked in. The source is a human donor in good health. Some libraries in this study had Jurkat cell RNA spiked in. Each CDR3 is given with its conserved first and last residue. D genes are given only for firm matches. Not all rows give a size; the values are once, few, many and, for expanded clones, a class.

v_gene	abundance	d_gene	j_gene	CDR3nt	CDR3aa
TRBV3-2	few	-	TRBJ1-5	TGTGCCAGCAGCCAAGATAAAGGGGCGAGTCAGCCCCAGCATTTT	CASSQDKGASQPQHF
TRBV20-1	many	TRBD2	TRBJ2-7	TGCAGTGCTAGGCTAGCGGGAGCGGAGGAGCAGTACTTC	CSARLAGAEEQYF
TRBV4-3	-	-	TRBJ2-7	TGCGCCAGCAGCCAGTCCCGGACAGACTACGAGCAGTACTTC	CASSQSRTDYEQYF
TRBV7-6	once	-	TRBJ1-5	TGTACCAGCAGCCCACTCTCGGGTAATCAGCCCCAGCATTTT	CTSSPLSGNQPQHF
TRBV6-6	many	-	TRBJ2-3	TGTGCCAGCAGTTACCTATCCCGAGAAGTGGATACGCAGTATTTT	CASSYLSREVDTQYF
TRBV30	-	TRBD2	TRBJ2-1	TGTGCCTGGAGTATGTTAGCGGGGGGCAATGAGCAGTTCTTC	CAWSMLAGGNEQFF
TRBV29-1	many	-	TRBJ2-5	TGCAGCGTTATCTTCGAGACCCAGTACTTC	CSVIFETQYF
TRBV7-9	many	-	TRBJ2-1	TGTGCCAGCAGAACAAACAATGAGCAGTTCTTC	CASRTNNEQFF
TRBV15	many	-	TRBJ2-7	TGTGCCACCAGCAGAGATCCGGGGTCCACCTACGAGCAGTACTTC	CATSRDPGSTYEQYF
TRBV6-5	-	-	TRBJ1-6	TGTGTCAGCAGTTACTGGGACGGAAATTCACCCCTCCACTTT	CVSSYWDGNSPLHF
TRBV20-1	few	-	TRBJ2-7	TGCAGTGCTAGAGCCCCTCCGACAGTTCCCTCCTACGAGCAGTACTTC	CSARAPPTVPSYEQYF
TRBV29-1	many	TRBD2	TRBJ2-2	TGCAGCGTCCGGACTAGCGGGAACACCGGGGAGCTGTTTTTT	CSVRTSGNTGELFF
TRBV5-1	many	TRBD1	TRBJ1-1	TGCGCCAGCAGCTGGGGACAGAGTATGAACACTGAAGCTTTCTTT	CASSWGQSMNTEAFF
TRBV4-3	few	-	TRBJ2-1	TGCGCCAGCAGCCTCTTCAAGGGAACCCATGAGCAGTTCTTC	CASSLFKGTHEQFF
TRBV20-1	many	TRBD2	TRBJ2-2	TGCAGTGCTAGAGATCCGGTAGGACTAGCGGGGGCCAACACCGGGGAGCTGTTTTTT	CSARDPVGLAGANTGELFF
TRBV10-2	-	-	TRBJ1-5	TGCGCCAGCAGTGATGTCTGGGGGTCCAATCAGCCCCAGCATTTT	CASSDVWGSNQPQHF
TRBV27	-	-	TRBJ2-3	TGTGCCAGCAGAGATCTGGCAGGGCTGAAATTTTCCACAGATACGCAGTATTTT	CASRDLAGLKFSTDTQYF
TRBV6-2/TRBV6-3	few	TRBD1	TRBJ2-5	TGTGCCAGCACCACCACAGGGGAAGAGACCCAGTACTTC	CASTTTGEETQYF
TRBV6-2/TRBV6-3	-	-	TRBJ1-1	TGTACCAGCAGTTACTCGATTCCCGTTGGGGAAACAGAAGCTTTCTTT	CTSSYSIPVGETEAFF
TRBV12-3/TRBV12-4	many	-	TRBJ1-5	TGTGCCAGCAGCCGGACAGTAAATAGCAATCAGCCCCAGCATTTT	CASSRTVNSNQPQHF
TRBV14	few	-	TRBJ1-1	TGTGCCAGCAGCCAAGAAGAGGTCACGACGTGGGACCTGAACACTGAAGCTTTCTTT	CASSQEEVTTWDLNTEAFF
TRBV28	many	-	TRBJ2-2	TGTGCCAGCAGTTTAGACTGGGCGGGATCGAACACCGGGGAGCTGTTTTTT	CASSLDWAGSNTGELFF
TRBV7-9	few	-	TRBJ2-5	TGTGCCAGCAGCTTATCTTACGGAGTAGCCGAGACCCAGTACTTC	CASSLSYGVAETQYF
TRBV29-1	many	-	TRBJ2-2	TGCAGCGTTTTATGGTCCACCGGGGAGCTGTTTTTT	CSVLWSTGELFF
TRBV29-1	many	TRBD1	TRBJ1-2	TGCAGCGTTGGGGGACAGATCCTTAACTATGGCTACACCTTC	CSVGGQILNYGYTF
TRBV5-6	many	TRBD2	TRBJ2-1	TGTGCCAGCAGCTTGGATAGCGGGGGGGCCCGGAATGAGCAGTTCTTC	CASSLDSGGARNEQFF
TRBV27	many	-	TRBJ1-5	TGTGCCAGCAGTTCTCTAGGACAGCCCCAGCATTTT	CASSSLGQPQHF
TRBV11-2	many	TRBD2	TRBJ2-3	TGTGCCAGCAGCTCTTACCCTAGCGGGGGGAGGGCAGATACGCAGTATTTT	CASSSYPSGGRADTQYF